The T cell receptor beta chain described here comes from a study of Graves' ophthalmopathy and Graves' hyperthyroidism. At least ten counts were recorded for this clonotype. Its antigen remains unidentified. The diagnostic workup employed clinical symptoms, serum thyroxine, TRAb, thyroid ultrasound and orbital computed tomography. V dropped 4 bases and J dropped 7 bases, with 11 bases sitting between them. The CDR3 has 13 residues. CDR1 and CDR2 (germline): MRHNA, SNTAGT. Overall study findings and caveats: The majority of expanded thyroid clonotypes above 0.001 frequency also occurred in blood. Ophthalmopathy progression cases were predicted by the model with approximately 71% sensitivity and 72% to 80% specificity. Discrimination between ophthalmopathy and stable hyperthyroidism by a 13-signature model showed about 88% sensitivity and more than 65% specificity.

Amplifying from RNA transcripts, the study obtained TCR beta CDR3 regions. After a first-round RT-PCR with HTBI primers, a second-round multiplex PCR was run. Using its own MiXCR run on the multiplex PCR reads, TCRdb lists one record per CDR3 protein. The sample contains hundreds of thousands of distinct CDR3 sequences, 15% of which appear only once. The chain carries TRBV6-4 and TRBJ2-4; possible D gene TRBD1, 6 bases. The specimen was peripheral blood. The TCR sequence derives from a woman aged 18-29 years with stable Graves' hyperthyroidism. The CDR3 DNA reads as TGTGCCAGCAGTGCCACCACAGGGAACATTCAGTACTTC. It specifies CASSATTGNIQYF.